Sequencing of this TCR beta chain was carried out in a study of monozygotic twins with inflammatory bowel disease. Study-wide results and caveats: Backing was not found for a single strong signal or clonotype associated with IBD.

For this clonotype: Its cognate antigen is unknown.

TCRdb reanalyzed the 5' RACE reads and collapses them to one entry per CDR3 protein, without DNA. Here the sample table reports 400,000 or so distinct CDR3 sequences. Germline CDR1 and CDR2: ENHRY and SYGVKD. The CDR3 runs 14 residues. What was sequenced was blood. The sequence derives from a human donor with ulcerative colitis or Crohn's disease, or a healthy co-twin of an affected twin (not recorded which). The V gene is TRBV10-3, the J gene TRBJ1-5; TCRdb picks TRBD1, but there is no DNA to check that call. The chain's CDR3 is CAISEQGPNQPQHF.